These 22 T cell receptor beta chains share one sample of origin, sequenced in a study of T cell repertoires in cytomegalovirus infection. Using its own MiXCR run on the reads, TCRdb lists one record per CDR3 protein. The repertoire holds roughly 600,000 distinct CDR3 sequences, with roughly 24% as singletons. Sequencing was performed on CD8+ T cells from PBMCs. These receptors were taken from a human donor in good health (CMV status not recorded). Some clones in this sample may be carry-over from other donors' samples.

This clonotype was seen a handful of times. V is TRBV20-1 and J is TRBJ2-7; TRBD1 or TRBD2 may be the D gene (6 bases each). Germline CDR1 reads DFQATT; CDR2 reads SNEGSKA (reference sequence). V was clipped by 0 bases and J by 1 base, with 10 bases between them. The CDR3 covers 14 residues. The CDR3 here is CSAREEGESYEQYV. The CDR3 bases are TGCAGTGCTAGAGAGGAGGGGGAATCCTACGAGCAGTACGTC.

This clonotype was found many times. This may come from a read error, since a much larger clone is one base off. The V gene is TRBV6-6, the J gene TRBJ2-1, with D uncertain. This CDR3 spans 10 amino acids. From germline, CDR1 is MNHNY and CDR2 SVGAGI (reference sequence). The V gene lost 2 bases and the J gene lost 8 bases, with 1 base spanning the gap. CDR3 sequence reads: CASSYDEQFF. The CDR3, as DNA: TGTGCCAGCAGTTACGATGAGCAGTTCTTC.

This clonotype came up many times. This rearrangement joins TRBV7-6 to TRBJ2-2; D is unresolved. The CDR3 length is 14 residues. The V and J ends lost 1 base and 4 bases respectively, with 7 bases between them. Germline CDR1 reads SGHVS; CDR2 reads FNYEAQ. CDR3 region: CASSLGLATGELFF. CDR3 nucleotide sequence: TGTGCCAGCAGCTTAGGTCTGGCCACCGGGGAGCTGTTTTTT.

This clonotype occurred a few times. V usage is TRBV7-9 and J usage is TRBJ2-1; the match to TRBD2 covers 9 bases. Germline CDR1 SEHNR, CDR2 FQNEAQ (reference sequence). Losses at the gene ends were 1 base for V and 4 bases for J; bases not matched to a gene: 8. The CDR3 consists of 17 residues. Here the CDR3 DNA reads TGTGCCAGCAGCTTAGTGGGGCTAGCGGGGACTTACAATGAGCAGTTCTTC. Its protein is CASSLVGLAGTYNEQFF.

This clonotype has a count of ten or more. The chain uses TRBV20-1 and TRBJ2-7, with 8 bases lining up with TRBD2. After removal of 3 bases from V and 4 bases from J, the junction contained 5 bases not matched to a gene. This CDR3 is 13 amino acids long. Germline V gives CDR1 DFQATT, CDR2 SNEGSKA (reference sequence). DNA of the CDR3: TGCAGTGCTAGGCACGGGGGGGGGTACGAGCAGTACGTC. Translation: CSARHGGGYEQYV.

This clonotype was detected only a few times. J is TRBJ2-1 and V is TRBV19; 12 bases align to TRBD1. CDR3 length: 20 amino acids. Germline V CDR1 and CDR2: LNHDA, SQIVND (reference sequence). J was trimmed by 5 bases and V by 3 bases; bases with no gene match: 17. CDR3 bases: TGTGCCAGTAGTATGGTACCCGGGACAGGGGGCTGGAGAGGGGACAATGAGCAGTTCTTC. Protein sequence: CASSMVPGTGGWRGDNEQFF.

This clonotype was observed at least ten times. This chain uses TRBV7-2 with TRBJ2-1, with 15 bases identical to TRBD2. V lost 6 bases and J lost 0; bases outside the gene matches: 12. CDR3 length: 20 amino acids. Germline lookup yields CDR1 SGHTA and CDR2 FQGNSA. CDR3 protein: CASRPGPGTSGGSSYNEQFF. The CDR3 DNA is TGTGCCAGCAGGCCAGGTCCCGGGACTAGCGGGGGGAGCTCCTACAATGAGCAGTTCTTC.

The chain employs TRBV29-1 and TRBJ2-5, with 7 bases that match TRBD1. Germline lookup yields CDR1 SQVTM and CDR2 ANQGSEA. The CDR3 length is 15 residues. V gave up 2 bases and J gave up 1 base; unmatched junction bases: 7. CDR3 bases: TGCAGCGTTGAAAAGACGGGACAGTCCCAAGAGACCCAGTACTTC. Protein sequence: CSVEKTGQSQETQYF.

The rearrangement links TRBV6-2 or TRBV6-3 to TRBJ2-7; D gene unclear. CDR3 size: 17 residues. V was shortened by 0 bases and J by 1 base, with 16 bases between the two germline ends. Germline V gives CDR1 MNHEY, CDR2 SVGEGT. The CDR3 region has the DNA TGTGCCAGCAGTTACTCGGGCCGGCCTCAGTATTCCTACGAGCAGTACGTC. It specifies CASSYSGRPQYSYEQYV.

Many counts were recorded for this clonotype. The genes are TRBV25-1 and TRBJ1-1; 8 positions agree with TRBD1. With V trimmed by 6 bases and J by 7 bases, 10 bases remained unmatched. The CDR3 spans 14 residues. Looked up from germline, CDR1 is MGHDK and CDR2 is SYGVNS. CDR3 in amino acids: CASSGDRSVGEAFF. CDR3 in DNA: TGTGCCAGCAGCGGGGACAGGTCCGTAGGTGAAGCTTTCTTT.

V gene TRBV29-1 combines with J gene TRBJ1-1; D is perhaps TRBD1 (5 bases). Between the trimmed V and J ends, which lost 2 bases and 1 base, there was a span of 11 bases. Germline V gene sequence: CDR1 SQVTM, CDR2 ANQGSEA. This CDR3 has 14 residues. The CDR3 nucleotides are TGCAGCGTTGAAATCGCCAGGGAGAACACTGAAGCTTTCTTT. Translating it yields CSVEIARENTEAFF.

The rearrangement joins TRBV7-9 to TRBJ1-1; D is unresolved. The CDR3 spans 14 residues. CDR1 and CDR2 (germline): SEHNR, FQNEAQ (reference sequence). The V and J ends lost 8 bases and 4 bases respectively, with 17 bases between them. This CDR3 is CASLDPGVATEAFF. The DNA of the CDR3 is TGTGCCAGCCTGGACCCTGGGGTTGCCACTGAAGCTTTCTTT.

This clonotype was found many times. CDR3: CASSYYRDRFMNTEAFF. The CDR3 nucleotides read TGTGCCAGCAGCTACTACCGGGACAGGTTCATGAACACTGAAGCTTTCTTT. V gene TRBV11-2 combines with J gene TRBJ1-1; TRBD1 matches at 8 bases. The CDR3 runs 17 residues. With V trimmed by 4 bases and J by 0 bases, 10 bases remained unmatched. Germline CDR1 and CDR2: SGHAT and FQNNGV.

This clonotype showed up many times. CDR3 sequence (DNA): TGTGCCAGCAGCTTCGAGGACAGGGAGGTTGAGCAGTTCTTC. Protein: CASSFEDREVEQFF. The gene calls are TRBV7-9 and TRBJ2-1; 8 nucleotides line up with TRBD1. V shed 3 bases, J shed 9 bases, and the junction held 7 bases outside the gene matches. Germline values: CDR1 SEHNR, CDR2 FQNEAQ (reference sequence). The CDR3 totals 14 residues.

This chain connects TRBV20-1 to TRBJ1-2; possible D gene TRBD1, 6 bases. CDR1 is DFQATT and CDR2 is SNEGSKA in the germline V gene (reference sequence). The CDR3 has 16 amino acids. The V end lost 7 bases, the J end lost 4 bases, and 25 bases lay between the germline ends. Here the CDR3 reads CSVHSNKAGEGYGYTF. The CDR3 DNA sequence: TGCAGTGTACACTCAAACAAGGCAGGGGAGGGCTATGGCTACACCTTC.

This clonotype was counted at least ten times. V and J are TRBV7-9 and TRBJ2-7, with 10 positions matching TRBD2. J was trimmed by 6 bases and V by 0 bases; bases with no gene match: 2. Germline CDR1 SEHNR, CDR2 FQNEAQ (reference sequence). This CDR3 spans 14 amino acids. DNA for the CDR3: TGTGCCAGCAGCTTAGCCCTAGCGGGGGCCGAGCAGTACTTC. Translating it yields CASSLALAGAEQYF.

This clonotype was seen a few times. CDR3 in DNA: TGCAGCGTTGAAGAAAGGACCGGCTACACCTTC. Residues: CSVEERTGYTF. J is TRBJ1-2 and V is TRBV29-1; D gene uncertain. V shed 0 bases and J shed 8 bases, with 7 bases lying between them. The CDR3 spans 11 residues. Germline loops: CDR1 SQVTM, CDR2 ANQGSEA.

The DNA for the CDR3 is TGTGCCAGCAGTTCCCCCTACGGCCAGCGGGGGGTGGTGGCAGATACGCAGTATTTT. Its protein is CASSSPYGQRGVVADTQYF. The genes are TRBV6-2 or TRBV6-3 and TRBJ2-3, with TRBD2 matching over 9 bases. The J segment lost 4 bases and the V segment lost 4 bases, leaving 18 bases of the junction unmatched. Germline V CDR1 and CDR2: MNHEY, SVGEGT. The CDR3 length is 19 residues.

This clonotype was seen only a few times. The chain links TRBV7-9 to TRBJ1-4, with a tentative D call TRBD1 (5 bases). This CDR3 has 11 residues. Germline V gene sequence: CDR1 SEHNR, CDR2 FQNEAQ (reference sequence). The V end lost 3 bases, the J end lost 11 bases, and 7 bases lay between the germline ends. CDR3 region: CASSFRGKLFF. CDR3 DNA sequence: TGTGCCAGCAGCTTCCGGGGGAAACTGTTTTTT.

This clonotype came up a few times. The chain links TRBV12-3 or TRBV12-4 to TRBJ1-1, with D unclear. There are 16 residues in the CDR3. Trimming took off 5 bases at V and 4 bases at J, with 20 bases between the two ends. The CDR3 DNA reads TGTGCCAGCAGTAACAGCTACACACATTTAGTCACTGAAGCTTTCTTT. This sequence encodes CASSNSYTHLVTEAFF.

In its sample, this clonotype was seen a few times. The chain recombines TRBV6-5 with TRBJ1-2; D is uncertain. The CDR3 sequence is 14 residues long. Germline lookup yields CDR1 MNHEY and CDR2 SVGAGI. V was clipped by 4 bases and J by 2 bases, with 11 bases between them. For the CDR3, the DNA is TGTGCCAGCAGTTGGGCAGGTTTAAACTATGGCTACACCTTC. It codes for CASSWAGLNYGYTF.

This clonotype was recorded a few times. CDR3 nucleotides: TGCAGCGTTGAAGGGGGTAACTCCCTAAGGGGGGCTGGGGCCAACGTCCTGACTTTC. It specifies CSVEGGNSLRGAGANVLTF. The rearrangement joins TRBV29-1 to TRBJ2-6, with D perhaps assigned TRBD1 or TRBD2 (6 bases each). V was clipped by 1 base and J by 2 bases, with 21 bases between them. Looked up from germline, CDR1 is SQVTM and CDR2 is ANQGSEA. CDR3 size: 19 residues. The complete variable domain, with remaining parts taken from reference TRBV29-1 and TRBJ2-6, reads SAVISQKPSRDICQRGTSLTIQCQVDSQVTMMFWYRQQPGQSLTLIATANQGSEATYESGFVIDKFPISRPNLTFSTLTVSNMSPEDSSIYLCSVEGGNSLRGAGANVLTFGAGSRLTVL.